The clone carrying this T cell receptor beta chain is a singleton in its sample. Its antigen remains unidentified. The source of the sample is a study of cytomegalovirus exposure and HLA in healthy donors. Trimming took off 0 bases at V and 5 bases at J, with 14 bases between the two ends. The CDR3 is 15 amino acids. CDR1 and CDR2 (germline): SGHRS, YFSETQ. Study conclusions and caveats: Later analysis reportedly placed an Asian-associated ancestry cluster below the roughly 690-donor mean in N-insertions.

Primers: 60 Vbeta forward and 13 Jbeta reverse. Sequenced by immunoSEQ multiplex PCR; TCRdb stores in-frame clones only, minus some. The repertoire holds about 130,000 clones, with about two thirds as singletons. The sequence was obtained from a man aged 35 to 55 in good health and CMV-seropositive. The sample taken for sequencing was PBMCs. The chain couples TRBV5-1 to TRBJ1-1; D gene uncertain. The CDR3 nucleotides are TGCGCCAGCAGCTTGGAGGCCATGACAAAGACTGAAGCTTTCTTT. Translated, it gives CASSLEAMTKTEAFF.